One T cell receptor (beta chain) is described in this entry. The method was immunoSEQ multiplex PCR; TCRdb's version includes in-frame clones alone and lacks a portion of them. Altogether tens of thousands of clones are present, more than 90% being singletons, with the ten largest covering about 0.03%. This record belongs to a study of shared T cell receptors in the human thymus. The CDR3 extends over 21 amino acids. V lost 2 bases and J 1 base, leaving 28 bases between the germline ends. Germline CDR1 is SGHTA and CDR2 is FQGTGA. Sequences were obtained from thymocytes. This chain links TRBV7-3 with TRBJ2-3, with a tentative D call TRBD1 (6 bases). The clonotype originates from a human donor. The CDR3 sequence: CASSLDPVDLDPRQGTDTQYF. DNA for the CDR3: TGTGCCAGCAGCTTAGACCCTGTAGATCTAGATCCCAGACAGGGCACAGATACGCAGTATTTT.